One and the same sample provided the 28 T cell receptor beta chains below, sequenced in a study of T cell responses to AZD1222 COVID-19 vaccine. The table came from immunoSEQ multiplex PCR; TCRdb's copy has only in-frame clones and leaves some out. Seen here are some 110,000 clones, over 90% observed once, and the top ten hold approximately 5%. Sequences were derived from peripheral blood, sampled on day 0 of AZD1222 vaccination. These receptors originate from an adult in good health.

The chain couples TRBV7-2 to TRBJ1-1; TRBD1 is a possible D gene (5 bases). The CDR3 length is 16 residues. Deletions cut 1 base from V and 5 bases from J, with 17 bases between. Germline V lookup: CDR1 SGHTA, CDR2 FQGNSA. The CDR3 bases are TGTGCCAGCAGCTTAGAAGGTACCCTCGGGGGGACTGAAGCTTTCTTT. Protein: CASSLEGTLGGTEAFF.

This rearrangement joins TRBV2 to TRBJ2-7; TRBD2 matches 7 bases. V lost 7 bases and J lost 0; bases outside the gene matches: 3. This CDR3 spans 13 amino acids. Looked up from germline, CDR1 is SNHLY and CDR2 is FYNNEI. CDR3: CASTSGLSYEQYF. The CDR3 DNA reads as TGTGCCAGCACTAGCGGCCTCTCCTACGAGCAGTACTTC.

CDR3 nucleotide sequence: TGTGCCATCAGTGATCCCGGGGAGTGGGCCAAAAACATTCAGTACTTC. This encodes CAISDPGEWAKNIQYF. The J gene is TRBJ2-4, the V gene TRBV10-3; D is perhaps TRBD2 (5 bases). This CDR3 comprises 16 residues. The ends were cut back, 3 bases at V and 1 base at J, with 13 bases in the middle. Per germline, CDR1 ENHRY and CDR2 SYGVKD.

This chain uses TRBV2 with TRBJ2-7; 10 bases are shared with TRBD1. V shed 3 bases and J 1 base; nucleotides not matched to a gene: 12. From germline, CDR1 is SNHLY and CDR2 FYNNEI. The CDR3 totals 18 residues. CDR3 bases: TGTGCCAGCAGTGACCCCCGGGACAGGGGCCCCTTTTCCTACGAGCAGTACTTC. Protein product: CASSDPRDRGPFSYEQYF.

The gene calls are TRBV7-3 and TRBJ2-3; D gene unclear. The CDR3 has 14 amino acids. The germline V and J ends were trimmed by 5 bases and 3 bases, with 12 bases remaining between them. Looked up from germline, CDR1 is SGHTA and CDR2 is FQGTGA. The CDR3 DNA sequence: TGTGCCAGCAGCCCAATGAAGTCAACAGATACGCAGTATTTT. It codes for CASSPMKSTDTQYF.

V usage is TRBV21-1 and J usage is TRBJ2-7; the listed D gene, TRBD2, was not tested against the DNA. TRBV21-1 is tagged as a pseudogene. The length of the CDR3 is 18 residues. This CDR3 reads CASSKEVETSGNPYEQYF. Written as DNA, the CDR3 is TGTGCCAGCAGCAAAGAAGTGGAGACTAGCGGGAACCCCTACGAGCAGTACTTC.

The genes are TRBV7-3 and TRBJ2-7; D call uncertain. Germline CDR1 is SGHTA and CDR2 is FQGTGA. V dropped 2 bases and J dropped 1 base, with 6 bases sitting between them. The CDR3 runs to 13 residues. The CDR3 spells CASSLDGSYEQYF. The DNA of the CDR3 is TGTGCCAGCAGCTTAGACGGTTCCTACGAGCAGTACTTC.

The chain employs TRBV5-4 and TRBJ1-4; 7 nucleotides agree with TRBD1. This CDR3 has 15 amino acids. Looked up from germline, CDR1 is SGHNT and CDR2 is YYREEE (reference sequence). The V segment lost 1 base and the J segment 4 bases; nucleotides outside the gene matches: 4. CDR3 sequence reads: CASSLTAGGNEKLFF. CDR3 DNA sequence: TGTGCCAGCAGCTTGACTGCAGGGGGTAATGAAAAACTGTTTTTT.

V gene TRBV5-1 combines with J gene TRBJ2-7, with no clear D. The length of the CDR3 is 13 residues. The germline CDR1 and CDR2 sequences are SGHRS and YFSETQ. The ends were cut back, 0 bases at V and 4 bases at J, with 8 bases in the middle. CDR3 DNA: TGCGCCAGCAGCTTGGGTTCCCGTTACGAGCAGTACTTC. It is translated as CASSLGSRYEQYF.

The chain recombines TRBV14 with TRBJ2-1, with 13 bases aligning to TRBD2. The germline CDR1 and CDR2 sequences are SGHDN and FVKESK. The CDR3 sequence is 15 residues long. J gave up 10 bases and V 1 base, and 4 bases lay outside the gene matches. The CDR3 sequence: CASSQGLAGGVEQFF. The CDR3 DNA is TGTGCCAGCAGCCAAGGACTAGCGGGAGGCGTAGAGCAGTTCTTC. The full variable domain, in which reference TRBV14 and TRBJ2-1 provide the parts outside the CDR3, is EAGVTQFPSHSVIEKGQTVTLRCDPISGHDNLYWYRRVMGKEIKFLLHFVKESKQDESGMPNNRFLAERTGGTYSTLKVQPAELEDSGVYFCASSQGLAGGVEQFFGPGTRLTVL.

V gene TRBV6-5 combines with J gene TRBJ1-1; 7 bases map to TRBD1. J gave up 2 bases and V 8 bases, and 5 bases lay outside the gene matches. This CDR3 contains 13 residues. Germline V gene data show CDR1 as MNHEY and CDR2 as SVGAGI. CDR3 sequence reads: CASARDRNTEAFF. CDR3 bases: TGTGCCAGCGCCAGGGACAGAAACACTGAAGCTTTCTTT.

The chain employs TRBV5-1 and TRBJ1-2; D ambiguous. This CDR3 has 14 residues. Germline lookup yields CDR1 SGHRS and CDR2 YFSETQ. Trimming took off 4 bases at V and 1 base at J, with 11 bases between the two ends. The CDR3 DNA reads TGCGCCAGCAGCCCGGCGGACGGTAACTATGGCTACACCTTC. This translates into CASSPADGNYGYTF. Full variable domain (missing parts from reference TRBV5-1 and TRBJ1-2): KAGVTQTPRYLIKTRGQQVTLSCSPISGHRSVSWYQQTPGQGLQFLFEYFSETQRNKGNFPGRFSGRQFSNSRSEMNVSTLELGDSALYLCASSPADGNYGYTFGSGTRLTVV.

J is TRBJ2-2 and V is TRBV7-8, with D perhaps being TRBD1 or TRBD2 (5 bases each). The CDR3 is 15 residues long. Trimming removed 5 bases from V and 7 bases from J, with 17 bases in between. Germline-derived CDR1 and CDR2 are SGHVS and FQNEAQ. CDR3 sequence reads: CASSPTRGALGELFF. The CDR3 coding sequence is TGTGCCAGCAGCCCGACCCGAGGGGCTCTCGGGGAGCTGTTTTTT.

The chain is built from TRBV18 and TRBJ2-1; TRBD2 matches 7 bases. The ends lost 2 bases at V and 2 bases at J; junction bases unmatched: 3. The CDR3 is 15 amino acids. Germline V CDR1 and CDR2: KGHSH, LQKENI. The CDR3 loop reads CASSPGGRPYNEQFF. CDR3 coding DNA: TGTGCCAGCTCACCAGGCGGGAGACCCTACAATGAGCAGTTCTTC. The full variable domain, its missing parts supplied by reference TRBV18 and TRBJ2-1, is NAGVMQNPRHLVRRRGQEARLRCSPMKGHSHVYWYRQLPEEGLKFMVYLQKENIIDESGMPKERFSAEFPKEGPSILRIQQVVRGDSAAYFCASSPGGRPYNEQFFGPGTRLTVL.

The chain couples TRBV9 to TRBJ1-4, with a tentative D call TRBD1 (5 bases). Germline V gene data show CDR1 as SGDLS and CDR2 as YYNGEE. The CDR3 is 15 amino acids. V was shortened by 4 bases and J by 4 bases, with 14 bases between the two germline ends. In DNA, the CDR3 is TGTGCCAGCAGCCCTAGCCAGGGATATAATGAAAAACTGTTTTTT. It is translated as CASSPSQGYNEKLFF.

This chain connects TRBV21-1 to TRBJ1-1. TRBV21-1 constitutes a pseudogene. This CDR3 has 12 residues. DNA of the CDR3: TGTGCCAGCAGCAAAATGAAAGGGCAAGCTTTCTTT. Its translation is CASSKMKGQAFF.

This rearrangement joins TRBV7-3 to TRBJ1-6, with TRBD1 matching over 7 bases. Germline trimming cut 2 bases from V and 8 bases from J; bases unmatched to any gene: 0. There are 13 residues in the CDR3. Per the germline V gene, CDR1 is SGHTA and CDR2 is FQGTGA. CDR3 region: CASSLDRDSPLHF. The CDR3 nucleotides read TGTGCCAGCAGCTTAGACAGGGATTCACCCCTCCACTTT.

The CDR3 reads CASRPPLLGSKETQYF. CDR3 coding DNA: TGTGCCAGCAGACCACCACTACTGGGCAGTAAAGAGACCCAGTACTTC. The gene calls are TRBV2 and TRBJ2-5, with no clear D. CDR1 SNHLY and CDR2 FYNNEI come from the germline V gene. Trimming left V 6 bases short and J 3 bases short, with 20 bases between. CDR3 length: 16 amino acids. The full variable domain, in which reference TRBV2 and TRBJ2-5 provide the parts outside the CDR3, is EPEVTQTPSHQVTQMGQEVILRCVPISNHLYFYWYRQILGQKVEFLVSFYNNEISEKSEIFDDQFSVERPDGSNFTLKIRSTKLEDSAMYFCASRPPLLGSKETQYFGPGTRLLVL.

The CDR3, as DNA: TGTGCCAGCAGTTTACAGGGGGTGGACAATGAGCAGTTCTTC. It is translated as CASSLQGVDNEQFF. V usage is TRBV27 and J usage is TRBJ2-1, with 7 nucleotides matching TRBD1. Trimming removed 2 bases from V and 5 bases from J; junction bases left unmatched: 3. Germline CDR1 MNHEY, CDR2 SMNVEV (reference sequence). The CDR3 spans 14 residues.

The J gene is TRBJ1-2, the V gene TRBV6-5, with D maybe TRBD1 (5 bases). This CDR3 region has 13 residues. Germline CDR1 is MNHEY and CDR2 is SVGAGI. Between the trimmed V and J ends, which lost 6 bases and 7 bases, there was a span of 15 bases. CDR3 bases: TGTGCCAGCAGCGTGGGGACGAAGGGTGGCTACACCTTC. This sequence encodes CASSVGTKGGYTF.

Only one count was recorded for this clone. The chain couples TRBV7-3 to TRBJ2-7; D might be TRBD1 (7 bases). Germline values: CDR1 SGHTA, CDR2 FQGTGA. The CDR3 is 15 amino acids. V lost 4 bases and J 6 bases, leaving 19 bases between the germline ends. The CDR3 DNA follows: TGTGCCAGCAGCTCCCAGGGAGGTCAGGGGGTCGAGCAGTACTTC. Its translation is CASSSQGGQGVEQYF.

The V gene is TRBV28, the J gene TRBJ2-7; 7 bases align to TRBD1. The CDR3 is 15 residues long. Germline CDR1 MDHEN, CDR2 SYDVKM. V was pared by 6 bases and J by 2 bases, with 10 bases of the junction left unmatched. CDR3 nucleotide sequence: TGTGCCAGCAGCTCATCCGGGACAGAGGCCTACGAGCAGTACTTC. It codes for CASSSSGTEAYEQYF. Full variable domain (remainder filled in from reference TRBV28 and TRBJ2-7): DVKVTQSSRYLVKRTGEKVFLECVQDMDHENMFWYRQDPGLGLRLIYFSYDVKMKEKGDIPEGYSVSREKKERFSLILESASTNQTSMYLCASSSSGTEAYEQYFGPGTRLTVT.

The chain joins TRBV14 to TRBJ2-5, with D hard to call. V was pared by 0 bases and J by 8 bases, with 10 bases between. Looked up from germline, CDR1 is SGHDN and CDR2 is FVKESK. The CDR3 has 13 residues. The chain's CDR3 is CASSQDGHSTQYF. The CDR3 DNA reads TGTGCCAGCAGCCAAGATGGCCATTCAACCCAGTACTTC.

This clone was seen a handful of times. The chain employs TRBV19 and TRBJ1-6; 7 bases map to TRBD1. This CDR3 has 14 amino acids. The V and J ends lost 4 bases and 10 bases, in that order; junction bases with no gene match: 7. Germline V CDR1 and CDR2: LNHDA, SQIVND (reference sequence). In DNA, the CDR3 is TGTGCCAGTAGTAGACAGGGAGGTGGCTCACCCCTCCACTTT. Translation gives CASSRQGGGSPLHF.

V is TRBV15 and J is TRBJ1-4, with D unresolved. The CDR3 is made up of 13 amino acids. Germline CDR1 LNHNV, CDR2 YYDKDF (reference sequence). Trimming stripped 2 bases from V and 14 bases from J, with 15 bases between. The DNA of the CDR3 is TGTGCCACCAGCAGAACGAATAGTCGTGGGCTGTTTTTT. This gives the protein CATSRTNSRGLFF.

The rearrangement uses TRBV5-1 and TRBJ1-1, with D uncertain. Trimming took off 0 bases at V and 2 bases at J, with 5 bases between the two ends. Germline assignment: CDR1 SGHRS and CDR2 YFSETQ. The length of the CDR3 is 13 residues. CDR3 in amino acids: CASSLGANTEAFF. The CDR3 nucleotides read TGCGCCAGCAGCTTGGGAGCAAACACTGAAGCTTTCTTT.

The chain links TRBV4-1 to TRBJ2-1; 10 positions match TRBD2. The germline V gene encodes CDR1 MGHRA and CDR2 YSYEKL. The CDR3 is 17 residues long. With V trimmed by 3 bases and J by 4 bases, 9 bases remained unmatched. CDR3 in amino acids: CASSHSLSSGSYNEQFF. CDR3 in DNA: TGCGCCAGCAGCCATTCCTTGTCTAGCGGGAGTTACAATGAGCAGTTCTTC.

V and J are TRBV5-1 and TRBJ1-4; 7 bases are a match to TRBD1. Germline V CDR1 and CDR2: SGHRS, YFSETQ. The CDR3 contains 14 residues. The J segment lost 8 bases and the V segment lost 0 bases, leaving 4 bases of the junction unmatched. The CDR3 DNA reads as TGCGCCAGCAGCTTGGAGGCAGGGGGAGAAAAACTGTTTTTT. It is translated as CASSLEAGGEKLFF. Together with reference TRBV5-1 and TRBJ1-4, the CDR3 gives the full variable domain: KAGVTQTPRYLIKTRGQQVTLSCSPISGHRSVSWYQQTPGQGLQFLFEYFSETQRNKGNFPGRFSGRQFSNSRSEMNVSTLELGDSALYLCASSLEAGGEKLFFGSGTQLSVL.